The 27 T cell receptor beta chains in this list originate from one sample, sequenced in a study of control samples from healthy donors and cancer patients. Profiling relied on immunoSEQ multiplex PCR, and the TCRdb table lists in-frame clones only, not all of them. The sample has approximately 54,000 clones; 88% are singletons. The sequenced material came from PBMCs. These receptors originate from a man aged 50 to 60 with head and neck cancer.

The chain links TRBV4-1 to TRBJ1-6; D uncertain. Germline V CDR1 and CDR2: MGHRA, YSYEKL. CDR3 length equals 16 residues. Deletions cut 4 bases from V and 7 bases from J, with 17 bases between. CDR3 bases: TGCGCCAGCAGCCCGAACGAGGGTGCACAGAATTCACCCCTCCACTTT. It specifies CASSPNEGAQNSPLHF.

This chain links TRBV28 with TRBJ2-1, with 9 nucleotides matching TRBD1. CDR1 and CDR2 (germline): MDHEN, SYDVKM. This CDR3 is built from 22 residues. V shed 3 bases and J 0 bases; nucleotides not matched to a gene: 21. The CDR3 region has the DNA TGTGCCAGCAGTTTGGCCCCCCCGGGACAGGGCCCTTACTTCAGCTCCTACAATGAGCAGTTCTTC. Its translation: CASSLAPPGQGPYFSSYNEQFF.

The chain uses TRBV29-1 and TRBJ1-1; TRBD1 might be the D (6 bases). In germline, CDR1 is SQVTM, CDR2 ANQGSEA. The CDR3 sequence is 12 residues long. Trimming shortened V by 5 bases and J by 1 base, and 8 bases separated the two germline ends. The CDR3 DNA follows: TGCAGCGTTCAACAGGGGAACACTGAAGCTTTCTTT. Protein product: CSVQQGNTEAFF.

This chain uses TRBV9 with TRBJ1-1; D unresolved. CDR3 length: 13 amino acids. Trimming took 4 bases from V and 1 from J, leaving 8 bases between them. Germline V gene lookup returns CDR1 SGDLS and CDR2 YYNGEE. CDR3 loop: CASSKAGNTEAFF. The DNA of the CDR3 is TGTGCCAGCAGCAAAGCGGGGAACACTGAAGCTTTCTTT.

The chain employs TRBV7-3 and TRBJ2-5; 8 bases are a match to TRBD1. Losses at the gene ends were 2 bases for V and 5 bases for J; bases not matched to a gene: 13. The CDR3 runs to 17 residues. Germline V lookup: CDR1 SGHTA, CDR2 FQGTGA. CDR3 sequence (DNA): TGTGCCAGCAGCTTAGGTCCAGGGGGCGCGGGACAGGAGACCCAGTACTTC. This translates into CASSLGPGGAGQETQYF.

This clone turned up a few times. The chain is built from TRBV28 and TRBJ1-2, with 7 bases lining up with TRBD1. V was clipped by 0 bases and J by 6 bases; unmatched bases: 1. In germline, CDR1 is MDHEN, CDR2 SYDVKM. There are 13 residues in the CDR3. The CDR3 DNA reads as TGTGCCAGCAGTTTATGGACAGGGAATGGCTACACCTTC. Its translation is CASSLWTGNGYTF.

The rearrangement joins TRBV6-5 to TRBJ1-2; possibly TRBD1 for D (6 bases). The V gene's germline CDR1 is MNHEY and CDR2 SVGAGI. CDR3 length: 15 amino acids. V lost 0 bases to trimming and J lost 2 bases, with 10 bases between them. The CDR3 region has the DNA TGTGCCAGCAGTTACTCACGCACAGGGAACTATGGCTACACCTTC. Translated, it gives CASSYSRTGNYGYTF.

In its sample, this clone was seen once. The chain couples TRBV9 to TRBJ1-2; weak D call: TRBD1 (5 bases). Germline-derived CDR1 and CDR2 are SGDLS and YYNGEE. This CDR3 comprises 17 residues. Trimming shortened V by 3 bases and J by 5 bases, and 23 bases separated the two germline ends. CDR3 amino acids: CASSASLNWGGLYGYTF. CDR3 nucleotide sequence: TGTGCCAGCAGCGCCTCCTTAAACTGGGGGGGACTATATGGCTACACCTTC.

The V call is TRBV4-2, the J call TRBJ2-5; D gene ambiguous. V dropped 1 base and J dropped 1 base, with 10 bases sitting between them. The CDR3 consists of 15 residues. From germline, CDR1 is LGHNA and CDR2 YNFKEQ. CDR3 region: CASSQAPEAQETQYF. The CDR3 DNA reads TGTGCCAGCAGCCAAGCCCCAGAGGCCCAAGAGACCCAGTACTTC.

The rearrangement links TRBV27 to TRBJ2-5, with D unresolved. This CDR3 has 14 amino acids. Germline V gives CDR1 MNHEY, CDR2 SMNVEV (reference sequence). Trimming left V 3 bases short and J 2 bases short, with 10 bases between. The CDR3 loop reads CASSFVASQETQYF. For the CDR3, the DNA is TGTGCCAGCAGTTTCGTGGCATCTCAAGAGACCCAGTACTTC.

The CDR3 spells CASGLSTGESEQYF. CDR3 coding DNA: TGTGCTAGTGGTTTATCCACAGGGGAAAGCGAGCAGTACTTC. The chain couples TRBV12-5 to TRBJ2-7; TRBD1 matches 7 bases. CDR1 and CDR2 (germline): LGHNT, FRNRAP. The CDR3 runs 14 residues. The V and J ends lost 3 bases and 6 bases, in that order; junction bases with no gene match: 8.

This clone was detected only once. V usage is TRBV27 and J usage is TRBJ1-4, with no clear D. The germline V and J ends were trimmed by 8 bases and 8 bases, with 15 bases remaining between them. The CDR3 totals 13 residues. The germline V gene has CDR1 MNHEY and CDR2 SMNVEV (reference sequence). The CDR3 region has the DNA TGTGCCAGCCGAAGGTTATTGTCGGAAAAACTGTTTTTT. Protein: CASRRLLSEKLFF.

The rearrangement joins TRBV4-2 to TRBJ2-1, with 11 bases lining up with TRBD2. In germline, CDR1 is LGHNA, CDR2 YNFKEQ. The length of the CDR3 is 15 residues. The trim removed 0 bases at V and 9 bases at J, leaving 4 bases unmatched. Written as DNA, the CDR3 is TGTGCCAGCAGCCAAGATTTACTAGCGGGAGCTGAGCAGTTCTTC. This codes for CASSQDLLAGAEQFF.

This rearrangement joins TRBV19 to TRBJ2-4; D is uncertain. This CDR3 comprises 12 residues. The V gene lost 3 bases and the J gene lost 7 bases, with 7 bases spanning the gap. Germline lookup yields CDR1 LNHDA and CDR2 SQIVND (reference sequence). The CDR3 region is CASSIPLNIQYF. The CDR3, as DNA: TGTGCCAGTAGTATTCCCCTGAACATTCAGTACTTC. Together with reference TRBV19 and TRBJ2-4, the CDR3 gives the full variable domain: DGGITQSPKYLFRKEGQNVTLSCEQNLNHDAMYWYRQDPGQGLRLIYYSQIVNDFQKGDIAEGYSVSREKKESFPLTVTSAQKNPTAFYLCASSIPLNIQYFGAGTRLSVL.

V gene TRBV11-2 combines with J gene TRBJ2-7; D unresolved. Trimming took 8 bases from V and 0 from J, leaving 2 bases between them. Looked up from germline, CDR1 is SGHAT and CDR2 is FQNNGV. CDR3 length: 10 amino acids. CDR3 amino acids: CASGSYEQYF. The CDR3 DNA sequence: TGTGCCAGCGGCTCCTACGAGCAGTACTTC. The variable domain in full, completed from reference TRBV11-2 and TRBJ2-7, reads EAGVAQSPRYKIIEKRQSVAFWCNPISGHATLYWYQQILGQGPKLLIQFQNNGVVDDSQLPKDRFSAERLKGVDSTLKIQPAKLEDSAVYLCASGSYEQYFGPGTRLTVT.

This chain joins TRBV9 and TRBJ2-5, with D unresolved. The germline V gene has CDR1 SGDLS and CDR2 YYNGEE. The CDR3 is 14 residues long. Between the trimmed V and J ends, which lost 3 bases and 1 base, there was a span of 10 bases. CDR3 sequence: CASSAGRIQETQYF. The CDR3 region has the DNA TGTGCCAGCAGCGCCGGACGGATCCAAGAGACCCAGTACTTC.

For the CDR3, the DNA is TGTGCCAGCAGCCCAACTAATGCCAAAAACATTCAGTACTTC. Its protein is CASSPTNAKNIQYF. This rearrangement joins TRBV7-2 to TRBJ2-4; D is undetermined. V gave up 5 bases and J gave up 1 base, with 9 bases separating them. CDR1 and CDR2 (germline): SGHTA, FQGNSA. This CDR3 region has 14 residues.

The V call is TRBV7-2, the J call TRBJ2-3; 7 positions match TRBD1. The J segment lost 4 bases and the V segment lost 6 bases, leaving 4 bases of the junction unmatched. Germline values: CDR1 SGHTA, CDR2 FQGNSA. This CDR3 comprises 13 residues. The CDR3 sequence: CASSFTGADTQYF. The CDR3, as DNA: TGTGCCAGCAGTTTCACAGGGGCAGATACGCAGTATTTT.

The chain employs TRBV25-1 and TRBJ2-7, with 10 bases lining up with TRBD1. V was clipped by 6 bases and J by 4 bases; unmatched bases: 6. From germline, CDR1 is MGHDK and CDR2 SYGVNS. This CDR3 comprises 14 residues. Written as DNA, the CDR3 is TGTGCCAGCAGCCTGGGGACAGGGGTGTACGAGCAGTACTTC. This translates into CASSLGTGVYEQYF.

The chain is built from TRBV3-1 (or the pseudogene TRBV3-2) and TRBJ2-5; 8 bases line up with TRBD2. The germline V gene has CDR1 LGHDT and CDR2 YNNKEL (reference sequence). V was pared by 1 base and J by 1 base, with 11 bases of the junction left unmatched. The CDR3 is 18 amino acids. Here the CDR3 reads CASSQVSGSGGLQETQYF. DNA for the CDR3: TGTGCCAGCAGCCAAGTGTCCGGGAGCGGGGGACTCCAAGAGACCCAGTACTTC.

CDR3 protein: CASSPGGLTNEKLFF. CDR3 DNA: TGTGCCAGCAGCCCCGGGGGCCTGACCAATGAAAAACTGTTTTTT. J is TRBJ1-4 and V is TRBV7-9, with D possibly matching TRBD1 (6 bases). V was clipped by 5 bases and J by 5 bases, with 15 bases between them. The CDR3 runs to 15 residues. Germline V lookup: CDR1 SEHNR, CDR2 FQNEAQ (reference sequence).

The chain recombines TRBV11-3 with TRBJ2-1; no clear D. Trimming pared 0 bases from V and 5 bases from J, leaving 5 bases between. Germline CDR1 SGHNT, CDR2 YENEEA. The CDR3 totals 13 residues. The CDR3 loop is CASSLEQNNEQFF. CDR3 sequence (DNA): TGTGCCAGCAGCTTAGAACAGAACAATGAGCAGTTCTTC.

This chain connects TRBV28 to TRBJ2-1, with no clear D. The ends were cut back, 7 bases at V and 3 bases at J, with 10 bases in the middle. There are 13 residues in the CDR3. Germline assignment: CDR1 MDHEN and CDR2 SYDVKM. CDR3 coding DNA: TGTGCCAGCATCCCGGGCCTCTACAATGAGCAGTTCTTC. Translation gives CASIPGLYNEQFF. Variable domain in full (rest from reference TRBV28 and TRBJ2-1): DVKVTQSSRYLVKRTGEKVFLECVQDMDHENMFWYRQDPGLGLRLIYFSYDVKMKEKGDIPEGYSVSREKKERFSLILESASTNQTSMYLCASIPGLYNEQFFGPGTRLTVL.

V gene TRBV14 combines with J gene TRBJ2-3; a possible D gene is TRBD1 (5 bases). CDR1 and CDR2 (germline): SGHDN, FVKESK. The CDR3 loop spans 16 amino acids. The V end was cut by 0 bases, the J end by 1 base, with 11 bases between. In nucleotides, the CDR3 is TGTGCCAGCAGCCAAGATTTCAGGGCTGGCACAGATACGCAGTATTTT. Amino acids: CASSQDFRAGTDTQYF.

The count of this clone is one. The gene calls are TRBV6-1 and TRBJ2-1; 7 nucleotides agree with TRBD1. Losses at the gene ends were 5 bases for V and 0 bases for J; bases not matched to a gene: 4. In germline, CDR1 is MNHNS, CDR2 SASEGT. The CDR3 has 15 amino acids. This CDR3 is CASSSGQVSYNEQFF. CDR3 nucleotide sequence: TGTGCCAGCAGTTCCGGACAGGTCTCCTACAATGAGCAGTTCTTC.

The genes are TRBV18 and TRBJ2-5; 13 bases align to TRBD2. The CDR3 totals 18 residues. V gave up 3 bases and J gave up 2 bases; unmatched junction bases: 9. CDR1 KGHSH and CDR2 LQKENI come from the germline V gene. The CDR3 DNA follows: TGTGCCAGCTCACCCAACCTGGGACTAGCGGGGCTTCAAGAGACCCAGTACTTC. Its translation is CASSPNLGLAGLQETQYF. The variable domain in full, with the rest retrieved from reference TRBV18 and TRBJ2-5, is NAGVMQNPRHLVRRRGQEARLRCSPMKGHSHVYWYRQLPEEGLKFMVYLQKENIIDESGMPKERFSAEFPKEGPSILRIQQVVRGDSAAYFCASSPNLGLAGLQETQYFGPGTRLLVL.

The rearrangement joins TRBV7-2 to TRBJ2-3, with TRBD1 identical over 9 bases. With 1 base clipped from V and 6 bases from J, the junction kept 5 bases outside the gene matches. The CDR3 extends over 15 amino acids. Germline CDR1 SGHTA, CDR2 FQGNSA. The CDR3 sequence: CASSLGTGDPDTQYF. CDR3 in DNA: TGTGCCAGCAGCTTAGGGACAGGGGATCCGGATACGCAGTATTTT.